The entry below describes one TCR beta chain. The antigen is undetermined. These data come from a study of graft-versus-host responses after intestinal transplantation. Regarding the study as a whole: Recipient bone marrow held GvH clones, some seen earlier in ileum or blood.

The data were produced by immunoSEQ multiplex PCR, yet TCRdb's version contains in-frame clones alone and is incomplete. The sample lists 70,000 to 100,000 clones, roughly 91% occurring once. V was clipped by 3 bases and J by 11 bases, with 19 bases between them. The CDR3 loop spans 14 amino acids. Germline values: CDR1 SGHTA, CDR2 FQGNSA. The receptor was derived from a human donor who received an intestinal transplant. Sequencing used unstimulated CD4+ T cells sorted from spleen or lymph node cells, obtained before intestinal transplant. The chain has TRBV7-2 and TRBJ1-1, with D perhaps TRBD1 (6 bases). CDR3 sequence (DNA): TGTGCCAGCAGCTTTAACCCACTGACAGGCCCTGCTTTCTTT. Protein product: CASSFNPLTGPAFF.